The 8 T cell receptor beta chains given below trace back to one sample, sequenced in a study of TIL therapy for anti-PD-1-resistant metastatic lung cancer. Sample time point: pre-treatment sample, taken before nivolumab and TIL therapy. Tumor tissue came from excised metastases, mostly pleural nodules or supraclavicular lymph nodes. The libraries were made with immunoSEQ v3. Data came from immunoSEQ multiplex PCR; TCRdb stores just in-frame clones and leaves some out. The repertoire holds thousands of clones, with less than 85% as singletons. Sequencing was performed on tumor tissue, taken at baseline. Receptors originate from a person aged 25 to 85 with non-small cell lung cancer.

The chain has TRBV15 and TRBJ1-4, with D uncertain. The V end lost 3 bases, the J end lost 4 bases, and 6 bases lay between the germline ends. The CDR3 is made up of 13 amino acids. CDR1 is LNHNV, CDR2 YYDKDF, per germline (reference sequence). The CDR3 DNA is TGTGCCACCAGCAGGTCGGGTAATGAAAAACTGTTTTTT. Residues: CATSRSGNEKLFF.

V is TRBV6-6 and J is TRBJ2-5; D possibly matches TRBD1 or TRBD2 (5 bases each). This CDR3 has 16 residues. Trimming stripped 4 bases from V and 1 base from J, with 16 bases between. Germline V CDR1 and CDR2: MNHNY, SVGAGI (reference sequence). CDR3 coding DNA: TGTGCCAGCAGTTTGGGGACCCGGGACCTCCAAGAGACCCAGTACTTC. It translates to CASSLGTRDLQETQYF.

The genes are TRBV6-4 and TRBJ1-2; tentative D call: TRBD1 (5 bases). This CDR3 comprises 13 residues. The germline V gene has CDR1 MRHNA and CDR2 SNTAGT. V was pared by 5 bases and J by 3 bases, with 10 bases between. CDR3 DNA: TGTGCCAGCAGTCCGGGACGGCACTATGGCTACACCTTC. This codes for CASSPGRHYGYTF.

The V call is TRBV4-2, the J call TRBJ2-7, with 10 bases fitting TRBD2. The CDR3 is 18 amino acids. V lost 4 bases to trimming and J lost 2 bases; unmatched junction nucleotides: 14. CDR1 and CDR2 from the germline V gene are LGHNA and YNFKEQ. The CDR3 here is CASSPETSGSRRAYEQYF. Written as DNA, the CDR3 is TGTGCCAGCAGCCCCGAGACTAGCGGGTCCCGACGGGCCTACGAGCAGTACTTC.

This clone was detected only a few times. The chain carries TRBV2 and TRBJ1-6; no clear D gene. The CDR3 runs to 12 residues. Trimming shortened V by 7 bases and J by 8 bases, and 9 bases separated the two germline ends. Germline V gene lookup returns CDR1 SNHLY and CDR2 FYNNEI. The CDR3 region is CASNRAYSPLHF. CDR3 in DNA: TGTGCCAGCAACCGGGCATATTCACCCCTCCACTTT.

V usage is TRBV5-1 and J usage is TRBJ2-7, with 11 bases fitting TRBD2. V was clipped by 2 bases and J by 6 bases; unmatched bases: 4. The CDR3 spans 14 residues. From germline, CDR1 is SGHRS and CDR2 YFSETQ. CDR3 sequence: CASSLTTSGTEQYF. The CDR3, as DNA: TGCGCCAGCAGCTTAACGACTAGCGGGACCGAGCAGTACTTC. Full variable domain (remainder filled in from reference TRBV5-1 and TRBJ2-7): KAGVTQTPRYLIKTRGQQVTLSCSPISGHRSVSWYQQTPGQGLQFLFEYFSETQRNKGNFPGRFSGRQFSNSRSEMNVSTLELGDSALYLCASSLTTSGTEQYFGPGTRLTVT.

This clone showed up just once. The V call is TRBV15, the J call TRBJ2-1; unclear D gene. The length of the CDR3 is 15 residues. Trimming stripped 5 bases from V and 0 bases from J, with 11 bases between. Germline V gene lookup returns CDR1 LNHNV and CDR2 YYDKDF (reference sequence). The CDR3 sequence is CATSESQSSYNEQFF. In DNA form, the CDR3 reads TGTGCCACCAGCGAATCCCAGAGCTCCTACAATGAGCAGTTCTTC.

This sequence joins TRBV27 and TRBJ2-5, with 10 bases fitting TRBD2. The CDR3 totals 13 residues. Germline V gene data show CDR1 as MNHEY and CDR2 as SMNVEV (reference sequence). J lost 3 bases, V lost 6 bases, and 1 base had no gene match. The CDR3 DNA follows: TGTGCCAGCAGACTAGCGGGAAAAGAGACCCAGTACTTC. It is translated as CASRLAGKETQYF.